This T cell receptor beta chain was retrieved from a study of blood T cells in healthy people across ages. The authors ran a second PCR of about 6 to 12 cycles using a sample-barcoded 5' primer and a J-beta primer mix. From the 5' RACE reads, TCRdb called clonotypes with MiXCR, one entry per CDR3 protein. The data hold about 280,000 distinct CDR3 sequences, with about 25% observed a single time. CDR3 length: 14 amino acids. The germline V and J ends were trimmed by 2 bases and 2 bases, with 9 bases remaining between them. Germline V gives CDR1 MNHNS, CDR2 SASEGT. The source material was blood. This TCR came from a woman aged 70-85 years in good health. V and J are TRBV6-1 and TRBJ2-5; unclear D gene. The CDR3 sequence is CASSETALQETQYF. DNA of the CDR3: TGTGCCAGCAGTGAAACAGCACTTCAAGAGACCCAGTACTTC.